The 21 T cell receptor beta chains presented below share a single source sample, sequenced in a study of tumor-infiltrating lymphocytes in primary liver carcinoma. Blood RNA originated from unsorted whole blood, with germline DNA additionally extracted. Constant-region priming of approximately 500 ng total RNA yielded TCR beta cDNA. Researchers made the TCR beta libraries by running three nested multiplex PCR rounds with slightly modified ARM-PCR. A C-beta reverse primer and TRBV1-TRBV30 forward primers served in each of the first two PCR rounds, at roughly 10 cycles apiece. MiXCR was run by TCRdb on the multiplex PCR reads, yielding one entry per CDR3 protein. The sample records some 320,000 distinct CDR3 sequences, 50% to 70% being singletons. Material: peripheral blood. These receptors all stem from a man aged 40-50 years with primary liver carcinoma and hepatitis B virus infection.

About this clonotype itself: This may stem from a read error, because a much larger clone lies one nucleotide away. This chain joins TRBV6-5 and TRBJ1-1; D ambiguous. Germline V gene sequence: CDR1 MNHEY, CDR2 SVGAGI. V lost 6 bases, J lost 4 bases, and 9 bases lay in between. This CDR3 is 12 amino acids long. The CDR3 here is CASSRFSTEAFF. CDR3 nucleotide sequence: TGTGCCAGCAGCCGGTTTAGCACTGAAGCTTTCTTT.

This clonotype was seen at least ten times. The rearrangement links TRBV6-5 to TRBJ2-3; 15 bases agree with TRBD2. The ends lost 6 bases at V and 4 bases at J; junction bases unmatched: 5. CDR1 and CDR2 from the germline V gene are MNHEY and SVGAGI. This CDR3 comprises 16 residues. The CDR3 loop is CASSPGLAGGADTQYF. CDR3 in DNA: TGTGCCAGCAGCCCGGGACTAGCGGGAGGTGCAGATACGCAGTATTTT.

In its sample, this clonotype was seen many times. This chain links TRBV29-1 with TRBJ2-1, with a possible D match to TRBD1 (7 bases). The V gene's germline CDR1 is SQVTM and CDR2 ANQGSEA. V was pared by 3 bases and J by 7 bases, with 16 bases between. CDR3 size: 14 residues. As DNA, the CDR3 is TGCAGCGTTGACTACAGACCAGGGGGGAATGAGCAGTTCTTC. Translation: CSVDYRPGGNEQFF.

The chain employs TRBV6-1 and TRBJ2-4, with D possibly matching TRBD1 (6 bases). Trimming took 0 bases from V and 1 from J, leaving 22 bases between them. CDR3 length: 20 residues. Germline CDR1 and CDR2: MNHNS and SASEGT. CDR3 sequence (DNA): TGTGCCAGCAGTGAAGCTTGTGGGACATGGGGTTCCTTGGCCAAAAACATTCAGTACTTC. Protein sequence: CASSEACGTWGSLAKNIQYF.

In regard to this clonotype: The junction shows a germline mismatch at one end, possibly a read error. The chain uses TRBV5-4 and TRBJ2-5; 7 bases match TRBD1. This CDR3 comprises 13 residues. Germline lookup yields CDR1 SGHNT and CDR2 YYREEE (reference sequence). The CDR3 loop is CVSSRDSKGTQYF. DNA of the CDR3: TGTGTCAGCAGCCGGGACAGTAAAGGGACCCAGTACTTC.

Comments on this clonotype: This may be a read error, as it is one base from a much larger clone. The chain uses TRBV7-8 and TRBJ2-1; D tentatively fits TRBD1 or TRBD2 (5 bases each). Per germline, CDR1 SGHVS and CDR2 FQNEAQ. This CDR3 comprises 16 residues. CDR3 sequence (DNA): TGTGCCAGCAGCTTAGAAATCGTTCGGGGCCCCAATGAGCAGTTATTC. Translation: CASSLEIVRGPNEQLF.

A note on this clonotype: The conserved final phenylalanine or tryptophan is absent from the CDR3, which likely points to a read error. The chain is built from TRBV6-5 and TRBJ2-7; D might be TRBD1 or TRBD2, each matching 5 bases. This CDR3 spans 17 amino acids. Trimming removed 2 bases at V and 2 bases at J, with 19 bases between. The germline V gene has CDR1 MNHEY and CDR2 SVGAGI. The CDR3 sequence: CASSYTLGGRAPYEQYS. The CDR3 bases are TGTGCCAGCAGTTACACCCTTGGGGGTAGGGCCCCCTACGAGCAGTACTCC.

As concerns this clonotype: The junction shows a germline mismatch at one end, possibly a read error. The CDR3 sequence: CASTLIPSTDTQYF. The CDR3 region has the DNA TGCGCCAGCACCCTAATCCCGAGCACAGATACGCAGTATTTT. This chain links TRBV11-2 with TRBJ2-3; no clear D gene. The CDR3 sequence is 14 residues long. Germline assignment: CDR1 SGHAT and CDR2 FQNNGV.

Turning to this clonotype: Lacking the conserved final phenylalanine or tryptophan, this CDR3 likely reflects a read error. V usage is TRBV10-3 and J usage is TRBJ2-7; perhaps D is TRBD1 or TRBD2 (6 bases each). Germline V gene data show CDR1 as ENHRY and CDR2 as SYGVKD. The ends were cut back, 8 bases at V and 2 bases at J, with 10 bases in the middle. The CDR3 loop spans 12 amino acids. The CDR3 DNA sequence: TGTGCCATCGCGGAGGGGGCCTACGAGCAGTACCTC. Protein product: CAIAEGAYEQYL.

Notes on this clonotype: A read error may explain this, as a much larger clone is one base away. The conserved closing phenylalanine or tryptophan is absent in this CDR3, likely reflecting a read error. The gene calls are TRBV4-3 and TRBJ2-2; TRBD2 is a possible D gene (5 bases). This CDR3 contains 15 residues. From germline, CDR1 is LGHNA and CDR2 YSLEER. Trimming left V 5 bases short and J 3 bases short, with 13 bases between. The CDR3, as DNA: TGCGCCAGCAGCTCCGGGAAACTATACACCGGGGAGCTGTTTCTT. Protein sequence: CASSSGKLYTGELFL.

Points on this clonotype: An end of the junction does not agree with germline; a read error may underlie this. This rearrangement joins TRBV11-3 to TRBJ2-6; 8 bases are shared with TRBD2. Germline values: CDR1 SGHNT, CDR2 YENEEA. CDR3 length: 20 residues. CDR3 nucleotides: TGTGCCAGCAGCTTGGGTCTTTCGGCCAGCGGGAGAGCTGGGGCCAACTTCCTGACTTTC. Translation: CASSLGLSASGRAGANFLTF.

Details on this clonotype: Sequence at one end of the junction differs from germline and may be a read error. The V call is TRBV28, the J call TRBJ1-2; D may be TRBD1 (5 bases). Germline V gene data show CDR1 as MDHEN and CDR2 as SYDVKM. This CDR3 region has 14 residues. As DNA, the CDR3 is TGTGTCAGCAGATCCGGGACCGTAGTCTATGGCTACACCTTC. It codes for CVSRSGTVVYGYTF.

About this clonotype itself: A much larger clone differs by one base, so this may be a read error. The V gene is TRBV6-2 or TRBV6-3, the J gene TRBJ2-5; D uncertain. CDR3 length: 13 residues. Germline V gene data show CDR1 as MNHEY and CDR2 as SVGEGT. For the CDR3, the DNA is TGTGCCAGCTCCCGAAGGCTACCAGAGACCAAGTACTTC. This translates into CASSRRLPETKYF.

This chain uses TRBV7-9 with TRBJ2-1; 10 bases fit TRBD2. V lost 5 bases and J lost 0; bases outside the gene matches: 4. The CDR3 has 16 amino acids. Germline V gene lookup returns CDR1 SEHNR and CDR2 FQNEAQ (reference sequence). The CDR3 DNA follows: TGTGCCAGCAGCACACTAGCGGGAAGCTCCTACAATGAGCAGTTCTTC. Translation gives CASSTLAGSSYNEQFF. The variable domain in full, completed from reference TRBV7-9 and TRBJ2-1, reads DTGVSQNPRHKITKRGQNVTFRCDPISEHNRLYWYRQTLGQGPEFLTYFQNEAQLEKSRLLSDRFSAERPKGSFSTLEIQRTEQGDSAMYLCASSTLAGSSYNEQFFGPGTRLTVL.

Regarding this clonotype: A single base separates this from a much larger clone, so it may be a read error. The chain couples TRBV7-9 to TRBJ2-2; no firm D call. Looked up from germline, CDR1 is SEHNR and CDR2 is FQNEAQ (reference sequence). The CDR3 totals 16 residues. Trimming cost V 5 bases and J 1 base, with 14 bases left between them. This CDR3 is CASSGKVGVNTGELFF. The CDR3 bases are TGTGCCAGCAGCGGAAAGGTAGGAGTGAACACCGGGGAGCTGTTTTTT. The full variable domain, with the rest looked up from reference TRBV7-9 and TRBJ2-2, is DTGVSQNPRHKITKRGQNVTFRCDPISEHNRLYWYRQTLGQGPEFLTYFQNEAQLEKSRLLSDRFSAERPKGSFSTLEIQRTEQGDSAMYLCASSGKVGVNTGELFFGEGSRLTVL.

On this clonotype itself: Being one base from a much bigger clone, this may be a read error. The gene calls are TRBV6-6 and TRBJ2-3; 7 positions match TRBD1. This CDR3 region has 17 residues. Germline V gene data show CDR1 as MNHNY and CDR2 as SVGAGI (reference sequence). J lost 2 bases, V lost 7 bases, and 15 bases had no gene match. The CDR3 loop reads CASNTGTASINTDTQYF. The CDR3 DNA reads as TGTGCCAGCAATACCGGGACAGCAAGCATCAACACAGATACGCAGTATTTT.

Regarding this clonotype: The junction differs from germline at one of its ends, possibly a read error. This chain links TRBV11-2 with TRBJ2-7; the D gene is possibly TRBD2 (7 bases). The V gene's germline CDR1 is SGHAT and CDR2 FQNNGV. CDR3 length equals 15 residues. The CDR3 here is CASNLVGEGDYEQYF. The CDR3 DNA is TGTGCCAGCAACTTAGTGGGGGAGGGGGACTACGAGCAGTACTTC. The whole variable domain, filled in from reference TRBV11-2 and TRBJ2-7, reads EAGVAQSPRYKIIEKRQSVAFWCNPISGHATLYWYQQILGQGPKLLIQFQNNGVVDDSQLPKDRFSAERLKGVDSTLKIQPAKLEDSAVYLCASNLVGEGDYEQYFGPGTRLTVT.

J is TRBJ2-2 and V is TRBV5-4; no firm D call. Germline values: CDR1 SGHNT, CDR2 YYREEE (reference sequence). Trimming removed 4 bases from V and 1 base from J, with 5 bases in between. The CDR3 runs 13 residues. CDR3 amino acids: CASSNQNTGELFF. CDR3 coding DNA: TGTGCCAGCAGCAATCAGAACACCGGGGAGCTGTTTTTT. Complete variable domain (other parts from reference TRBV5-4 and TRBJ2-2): ETGVTQSPTHLIKTRGQQVTLRCSSQSGHNTVSWYQQALGQGPQFIFQYYREEENGRGNFPPRFSGLQFPNYSSELNVNALELDDSALYLCASSNQNTGELFFGEGSRLTVL.

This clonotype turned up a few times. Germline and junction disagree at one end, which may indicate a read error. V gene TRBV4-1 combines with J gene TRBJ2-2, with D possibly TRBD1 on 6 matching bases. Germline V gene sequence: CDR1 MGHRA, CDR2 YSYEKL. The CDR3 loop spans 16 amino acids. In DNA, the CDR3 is TGCGCCAGCAGCTCCTTGGTGGGGGCGGACACCGGGGAGCTGCTTTTT. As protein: CASSSLVGADTGELLF.

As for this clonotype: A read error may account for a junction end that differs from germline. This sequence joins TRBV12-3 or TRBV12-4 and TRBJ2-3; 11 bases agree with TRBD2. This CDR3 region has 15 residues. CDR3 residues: CASRGEGLAADTRYF. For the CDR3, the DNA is TGTGCCAGCAGAGGGGAGGGACTAGCGGCAGATACGCGGTATTTT.

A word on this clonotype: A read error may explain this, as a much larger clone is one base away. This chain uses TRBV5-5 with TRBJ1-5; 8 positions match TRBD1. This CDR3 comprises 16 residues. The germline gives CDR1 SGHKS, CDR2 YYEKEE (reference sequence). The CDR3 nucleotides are TGTGCCAGCAGCTTGGAGCAGGGGGCGAACAATCGGCCCCAGCATTTT. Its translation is CASSLEQGANNRPQHF.